These 9 T cell receptor beta chains were all obtained from the same sample, sequenced in a study of read filtering for tumor transcriptome and immune sequencing (dated by TCRdb to 2019 to 2021). Instrument used: Illumina HiSeq 4000. The Immunoverse kit was used to build TCR libraries from roughly 370 ng RNA, with molecular barcoded adaptors covering alpha/delta and beta/gamma chains. Using fastp trimming at Q25 and MiXCR clonotype assembly, TCRdb reanalyzed the public sequencing data and kept in-frame beta chains. When rows share a CDR3 protein, they turn into one entry using the most common DNA and genes. The sample records 100,000 to 150,000 distinct CDR3 sequences, less than 15% of which are singletons. In total, the top ten clones hold 8.4% of the sample. Sequencing was carried out using a population of CD138-negative cells sorted from bone marrow. The meaning of the sample's cell subset or site label: bone marrow mononuclear cells depleted of CD138+ plasma/myeloma cells by negative magnetic selection. All receptors derive from a donor aged 40 or older with multiple myeloma.

This clonotype was counted many times. The chain combines TRBV6-6 with TRBJ2-3, with 13 bases that match TRBD2. This CDR3 is built from 18 residues. Germline lookup yields CDR1 MNHNY and CDR2 SVGAGI (reference sequence). J gave up 0 bases and V 0 bases, and 3 bases lay outside the gene matches. This CDR3 reads CASSYSTSGRLSTDTQYF. In DNA form, the CDR3 reads TGTGCCAGCAGTTACTCGACTAGCGGGAGGCTTAGCACAGATACGCAGTATTTT.

This clonotype was counted many times. CDR3 DNA sequence: TGTGCCAGCAGTGTTCAGGGACGCTCCTACAATGAGCAGTTCTTC. Its translation is CASSVQGRSYNEQFF. V and J are TRBV6-1 and TRBJ2-1, with D perhaps given as TRBD1 or TRBD2 (5 bases each). The CDR3 spans 15 residues. V was pared by 4 bases and J by 0 bases, with 10 bases between. Germline assignment: CDR1 MNHNS and CDR2 SASEGT.

The table lists this clonotype with many counts. This chain uses TRBV27 with TRBJ2-1; TRBD1 agrees at 8 bases. The germline V gene has CDR1 MNHEY and CDR2 SMNVEV (reference sequence). CDR3 size: 14 residues. Germline trimming cut 8 bases from V and 1 base from J; bases unmatched to any gene: 4. CDR3 region: CASWTGTSYNEQFF. CDR3 nucleotides: TGTGCCAGCTGGACAGGGACGTCCTACAATGAGCAGTTCTTC.

In the case of this clonotype: A clone one base away is much larger, so this may be a read error. The genes are TRBV10-3 and TRBJ2-7; tentatively, D is TRBD1 (5 bases). Looked up from germline, CDR1 is ENHRY and CDR2 is SYGVKD. The V gene lost 5 bases and the J gene lost 5 bases, with 16 bases spanning the gap. CDR3 length equals 14 residues. The DNA of the CDR3 is TGTGCCATCAGTTACGGTAGCTCCAGGGACGAGCAGTACTTC. Its translation is CAISYGSSRDEQYF.

This clonotype was counted a few times. CDR3: CASGSGQGQSAEAFF. CDR3 sequence (DNA): TGTGCTAGTGGTTCGGGACAGGGACAAAGCGCTGAAGCTTTCTTT. This chain connects TRBV12-5 to TRBJ1-1; TRBD1 matches at 9 bases. The CDR3 covers 15 residues. Trimming cost V 4 bases and J 6 bases; bases outside gene matches: 9. Germline V gene data show CDR1 as LGHNT and CDR2 as FRNRAP. Based on the CDR3 plus reference TRBV12-5 and TRBJ1-1, the full variable domain is DARVTQTPRHKVTEMGQEVTMRCQPILGHNTVFWYRQTMMQGLELLAYFRNRAPLDDSGMPKDRFSAEMPDATLATLKIQPSEPRDSAVYFCASGSGQGQSAEAFFGQGTRLTVV.

This clonotype was picked up many times. This chain links TRBV13 with TRBJ2-5; TRBD1 matches at 8 bases. V lost 5 bases and J lost 1; bases outside the gene matches: 6. CDR1 PRHDT and CDR2 FYEKMQ come from the germline V gene (reference sequence). CDR3 length: 15 amino acids. The CDR3 protein is CASSPRQGPQETQYF. CDR3 nucleotide sequence: TGTGCCAGCAGCCCACGACAGGGGCCCCAAGAGACCCAGTACTTC.

This clonotype was observed many times. CDR3 sequence: CSGGTSGRNTQYF. As DNA, the CDR3 is TGCAGCGGGGGGACTAGCGGGAGGAATACGCAGTATTTT. The chain combines TRBV29-1 with TRBJ2-3; 15 nucleotides agree with TRBD2. The CDR3 spans 13 residues. The V segment lost 7 bases and the J segment 7 bases; nucleotides outside the gene matches: 3. The V gene's germline CDR1 is SQVTM and CDR2 ANQGSEA.

This clonotype occurred many times. V is TRBV29-1 and J is TRBJ2-6; D unclear. CDR3 length: 14 residues. Germline lookup yields CDR1 SQVTM and CDR2 ANQGSEA. V gave up 4 bases and J gave up 0 bases, with 7 bases separating them. The CDR3 DNA reads TGCAGCGTTGCGAGAAGCTCTGGGGCCAACGTCCTGACTTTC. It is translated as CSVARSSGANVLTF. Based on the CDR3 plus reference TRBV29-1 and TRBJ2-6, the full variable domain is SAVISQKPSRDICQRGTSLTIQCQVDSQVTMMFWYRQQPGQSLTLIATANQGSEATYESGFVIDKFPISRPNLTFSTLTVSNMSPEDSSIYLCSVARSSGANVLTFGAGSRLTVL.

In this sample, this clonotype turned up many times. The genes are TRBV5-1 and TRBJ2-3; the D is unclear. The V and J ends lost 4 bases and 4 bases respectively, with 13 bases between them. CDR3 size: 14 residues. Germline V gene data show CDR1 as SGHRS and CDR2 as YFSETQ. CDR3 bases: TGCGCCAGCAGCATCGGGCCCACCTCAGATACGCAGTATTTT. Translation: CASSIGPTSDTQYF.